This TCR beta chain was captured by sequencing in a study of OX40 agonist ivuxolimab in advanced cancers. Study findings and constraints: Some of the lowest clonal expansion was seen in partial responders at 0.1-3.0 mg/kg. In the expanded peripheral T cells, antigen specificity was never determined.

The CDR3 totals 13 residues. V was trimmed by 1 base and J by 4 bases, leaving 8 bases between them. Germline V gene sequence: CDR1 SEHNR, CDR2 FQNEAQ (reference sequence). Clones were read by immunoSEQ multiplex PCR, and TCRdb kept only the in-frame ones, dropping some. The sample holds 40,000 or so clones, 88% seen once. Points on this clone: What it recognizes is unknown.

This sequence originates from an adult with an advanced solid tumor such as melanoma, head and neck, liver or kidney cancer. The V gene is TRBV7-9, the J gene TRBJ2-7; D ambiguous. The sequencing here drew on CD4+ or CD8+ T cells sorted from blood, taken in a trial of the OX40 agonist ivuxolimab. CDR3 in amino acids: CASSLVSQYEQYF. DNA of the CDR3: TGTGCCAGCAGCTTAGTATCACAGTACGAGCAGTACTTC.